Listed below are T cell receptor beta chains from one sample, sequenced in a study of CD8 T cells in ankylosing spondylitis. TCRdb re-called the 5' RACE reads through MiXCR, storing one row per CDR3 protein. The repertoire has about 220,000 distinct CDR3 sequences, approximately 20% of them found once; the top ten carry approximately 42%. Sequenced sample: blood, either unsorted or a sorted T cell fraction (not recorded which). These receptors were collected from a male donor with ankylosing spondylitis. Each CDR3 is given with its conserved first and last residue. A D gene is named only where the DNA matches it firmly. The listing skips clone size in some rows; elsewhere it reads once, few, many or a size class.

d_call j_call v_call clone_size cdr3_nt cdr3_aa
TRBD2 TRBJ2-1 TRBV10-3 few TGTGCCATCAGTGAGTCGTTAGCGGGTGAGCAGTTCTTC CAISESLAGEQFF
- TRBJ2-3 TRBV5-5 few TGTGCCAGCAGCCGCTGGGGGGCCGATACAGATACGCAGTATTTT CASSRWGADTDTQYF
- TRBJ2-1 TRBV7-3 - TGTGCCAGCAGCTTAGTTCAGGGCGGTGAGCAGTTCTTC CASSLVQGGEQFF
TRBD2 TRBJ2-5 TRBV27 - TGTGCCAGCAGTCTCACTAGCGGGAGGGCTCAAGAGACCCAGTACTTC CASSLTSGRAQETQYF
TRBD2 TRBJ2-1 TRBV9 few TGTGCCAGCAGCGCGACCGGGACTAGCGGGTACAATGAGCAGTTCTTC CASSATGTSGYNEQFF
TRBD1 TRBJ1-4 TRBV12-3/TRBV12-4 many TGTGCCAGCAGTGACGGGGACAGGCCAACTAATGAAAAACTGTTTTTT CASSDGDRPTNEKLFF
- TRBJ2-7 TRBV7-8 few TGTGCCAGCACCCTCGGGGGTACCTACGAGCAGTACTTC CASTLGGTYEQYF
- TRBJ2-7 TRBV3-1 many TGTGCCAGCAGCCAAGGTCCCGTAAGTTACGAGCAGTACTTC CASSQGPVSYEQYF
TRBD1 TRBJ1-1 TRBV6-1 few TGTGCCAGCAGCCTAGGGACAGGGGCTGAAGCTTTCTTT CASSLGTGAEAFF
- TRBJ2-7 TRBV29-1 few TGCACCACCCAGGACAGTCTAGGGGAGCAGTACTTC CTTQDSLGEQYF
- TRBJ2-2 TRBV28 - TGTGCCAGCAGTCCCGGGGCACTCTCGAACATCGGGGAGCTGTTTTTT CASSPGALSNIGELFF
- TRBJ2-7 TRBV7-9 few TGTGCCAGCAGCTCCGGGACCGTCGTGGAGTACTTC CASSSGTVVEYF
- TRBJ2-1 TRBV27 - TGTGCCAGCAGTTTTTACAGCTTACCTTACAATGAGCAGTTCTTC CASSFYSLPYNEQFF
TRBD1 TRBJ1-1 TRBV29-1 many TGCAGCGTTGACCTAGGACAGGGGTTCACTGAAGCTTTCTTT CSVDLGQGFTEAFF
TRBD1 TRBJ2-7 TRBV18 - TGTGCCAGCTCACCCTGGGACAGGGGGGACGAGCAGTACTTC CASSPWDRGDEQYF
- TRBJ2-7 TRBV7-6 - TGTGCCAGCAGCTTAGCGCCAGGGGGGGAACCATACGAGCAGTACTTC CASSLAPGGEPYEQYF
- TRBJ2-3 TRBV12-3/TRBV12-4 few TGTGCCAGCACCAGGACTAGCACAGATACGCAGTATTTT CASTRTSTDTQYF
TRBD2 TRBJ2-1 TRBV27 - TGTGCCAGCAGTGGACTAGATTCCTGGAATGAGCAGTTCTTC CASSGLDSWNEQFF
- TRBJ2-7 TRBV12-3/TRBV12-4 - TGTGCCAGCAGTTTCCGCGTCAACGAGCAGTACTTC CASSFRVNEQYF
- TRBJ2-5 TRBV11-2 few TGTGCCAGCAGCTTAAATGCTGAGACCCAGTACTTC CASSLNAETQYF
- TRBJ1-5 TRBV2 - TGTGCCAGCAGTGCGGCTGGGCCCCAGCATTTT CASSAAGPQHF
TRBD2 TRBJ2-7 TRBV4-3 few TGCGCCAGCAGCCAAGAGGGACTAGCCTCCGAGCAGTACTTC CASSQEGLASEQYF
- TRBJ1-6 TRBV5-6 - TGTGCCAGCAGCTTAGCGTACCCCCTGAATAATTCACCCCTCCACTTT CASSLAYPLNNSPLHF
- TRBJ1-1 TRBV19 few TGTGCCAGTGGGTTTGGCACTGAAGCTTTCTTT CASGFGTEAFF
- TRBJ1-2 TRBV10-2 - TGCGCCAGCAGTGAGGGCAGAAACTATGGCTACACCTTC CASSEGRNYGYTF
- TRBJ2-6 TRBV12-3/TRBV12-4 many TGTGCCAGCAGGCAGGGTTCTGGGGCCAACGTCCTGACTTTC CASRQGSGANVLTF
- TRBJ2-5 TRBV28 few TGTGCCAGCAGTCGGCAAGAGACCCAGTACTTC CASSRQETQYF
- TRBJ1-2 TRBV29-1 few TGCAGCGTTGAAGTCCCCGACAGCACAAACTATGGCTACACCTTC CSVEVPDSTNYGYTF
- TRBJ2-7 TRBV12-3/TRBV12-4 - TGTGCCAGCAGTTTAGTGGTTGGGGACGAGCAGTACTTC CASSLVVGDEQYF
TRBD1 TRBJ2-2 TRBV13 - TGTGCCAGCAGCAACCGGGACAGGGGTGACACCGGGGAGCTGTTTTTT CASSNRDRGDTGELFF
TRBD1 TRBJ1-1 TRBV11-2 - TGTGCCAGCAGCTTATGGGACAGGGGATCCGCCACTGAAGCTTTCTTT CASSLWDRGSATEAFF
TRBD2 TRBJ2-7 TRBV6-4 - TGTGCCAGCAGTGAGTCCGGGACTAGCGGCCCTTACGAGCAGTACTTC CASSESGTSGPYEQYF
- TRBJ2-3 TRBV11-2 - TGTGCCAGCAGCTTAGTGACAGACACAGATACGCAGTATTTT CASSLVTDTDTQYF
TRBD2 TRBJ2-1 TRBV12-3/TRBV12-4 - TGTGCCAGCAGTACACCGGGACTAGCGACCTACAATGAGCAGTTCTTC CASSTPGLATYNEQFF
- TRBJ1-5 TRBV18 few TGTGCCAGCTCACCAGAACCAGGGGTCTCCGTCCTTAGCAATCAGCCCCAGCATTTT CASSPEPGVSVLSNQPQHF